This record concerns one T cell receptor beta chain sequence. V trimming: 6 bases; J trimming: 1 base; junction bases outside the gene matches: 3. The CDR3 contains 13 residues. Germline-derived CDR1 and CDR2 are DFQATT and SNEGSKA (reference sequence). The data were taken from a study of CD8+CD57+ T cells in acquired aplastic anemia. Genomic DNA constituted the template upon which TCR beta VDJ and CDR3 profiling was performed. In TCRdb, the reads were re-called with MiXCR into one record per CDR3 protein. This sample has roughly 160,000 distinct CDR3 sequences, with approximately 60% found just once.

The genes are TRBV20-1 and TRBJ2-3; 8 nucleotides match TRBD2. The sequencing input was sorted CD4+, CD8+, or CD8+CD57+ T cells (not recorded which) from PBMCs. This TCR was sampled from a human donor in good health. CDR3 sequence reads: CSAPTSGTDTQYF. The CDR3 nucleotides read TGCAGTGCGCCGACTAGCGGCACAGATACGCAGTATTTT.